Below, 12 T cell receptor beta chains from the same sample are listed, as sequenced in a study of blood T cell repertoires in COVID-19. Some clones are missing from TCRdb's copy, which holds only in-frame ones; the method was immunoSEQ multiplex PCR. The sample lists about 220,000 clones; roughly 75% were seen once. Input material: peripheral blood. The receptors stem from a woman in her seventies with acute or convalescent COVID-19.

CDR3 DNA sequence: TGTGCCTTTACGGGGTACTTCTACGAGCAGTACGTC. This codes for CAFTGYFYEQYV. This chain links TRBV6-5 with TRBJ2-7, with D possibly matching TRBD2 (5 bases). Looked up from germline, CDR1 is MNHEY and CDR2 is SVGAGI. This CDR3 has 12 amino acids. V lost 11 bases and J lost 3, with 14 bases in between.

The chain uses TRBV23-1 and TRBJ1-5; no clear D. TRBV23-1 is classed as an ORF, of uncertain function. Trimming took 6 bases from V and 4 from J, leaving 13 bases between them. The CDR3 has 14 residues. The DNA of the CDR3 is TGCGCCAGCAGGGCTAGTTTCCTAAATCAGCCCCAGCATTTT. Its translation: CASRASFLNQPQHF.

The V and J genes are TRBV9 and TRBJ2-3; 9 bases map to TRBD2. Germline V gene sequence: CDR1 SGDLS, CDR2 YYNGEE. V was clipped by 4 bases and J by 9 bases; unmatched bases: 15. The CDR3 has 16 residues. CDR3: CASSTSSGGLSTTQYF. For the CDR3, the DNA is TGTGCCAGCAGCACCAGTAGCGGGGGCCTATCAACCACGCAGTATTTT.

Only a few counts were recorded for this clone. The chain carries TRBV10-1 and TRBJ2-7, with TRBD2 as a possible D gene (6 bases). V shed 6 bases and J shed 4 bases, with 13 bases lying between them. The germline V gene has CDR1 WNHNN and CDR2 SYGVQD (reference sequence). The CDR3 covers 13 residues. Here the CDR3 DNA reads TGCGCCAGCAGCTTGCAGGAGGGGTACGAGCAGTACTTC. Amino acid sequence: CASSLQEGYEQYF.

This chain uses TRBV4-1 with TRBJ2-3, with unresolved D. CDR1 and CDR2 from the germline V gene are MGHRA and YSYEKL. The V gene lost 0 bases and the J gene lost 6 bases, with 13 bases spanning the gap. The CDR3 totals 15 residues. The CDR3 DNA reads TGCGCCAGCAGCCAAGACCCCTACAGTTTGGATACGCAGTATTTT. This translates into CASSQDPYSLDTQYF.

The gene calls are TRBV11-3 and TRBJ2-2; a possible D gene is TRBD1 (6 bases). Germline V gene sequence: CDR1 SGHNT, CDR2 YENEEA. The CDR3 runs to 15 residues. Between the trimmed V and J ends, which lost 5 bases and 5 bases, there was a span of 15 bases. The CDR3 bases are TGTGCCAGCAGCGGAGGAAACAGGGTTACCGGGGAGCTGTTTTTT. It encodes CASSGGNRVTGELFF. The variable domain in full, with the rest retrieved from reference TRBV11-3 and TRBJ2-2, is EAGVVQSPRYKIIEKKQPVAFWCNPISGHNTLYWYLQNLGQGPELLIRYENEEAVDDSQLPKDRFSAERLKGVDSTLKIQPAELGDSAVYLCASSGGNRVTGELFFGEGSRLTVL.

The chain couples TRBV21-1 to TRBJ1-1; TRBD1 is the table's D call, not checked against the DNA. TRBV21-1 is a known pseudogene. The CDR3 spans 20 residues. The CDR3 sequence is CASSKGALMGAGAIRTEAFF. DNA of the CDR3: TGTGCCAGCAGCAAAGGAGCACTAATGGGGGCAGGGGCGATTAGAACTGAAGCTTTCTTT.

This chain joins TRBV19 and TRBJ1-4; unclear D gene. Looked up from germline, CDR1 is LNHDA and CDR2 is SQIVND (reference sequence). Trimming took 6 bases from V and 8 from J, leaving 16 bases between them. This CDR3 contains 14 residues. Here the CDR3 reads CASSDSGHGEKLFF. The CDR3 nucleotides read TGTGCCAGTAGCGACTCCGGCCATGGAGAAAAACTGTTTTTT.

This clone came up a few times. The rearrangement links TRBV6-5 to TRBJ2-4; maybe TRBD2 (5 bases). Germline V gene data show CDR1 as MNHEY and CDR2 as SVGAGI. Trimming pared 6 bases from V and 9 bases from J, leaving 9 bases between. The CDR3 spans 11 residues. CDR3 nucleotide sequence: TGTGCCAGCAGAATCGGACTCATTCAGTACTTC. Protein product: CASRIGLIQYF.

The rearrangement links TRBV19 to TRBJ2-3, with 11 bases lining up with TRBD2. Germline CDR1 is LNHDA and CDR2 is SQIVND (reference sequence). J gave up 0 bases and V 9 bases, and 5 bases lay outside the gene matches. CDR3 length equals 15 residues. The CDR3 nucleotides are TGTGCCAGCTCGGGACTAGCGGCTAGCACAGATACGCAGTATTTT. Translating it yields CASSGLAASTDTQYF.

This clone showed up just a few times. The chain couples TRBV24-1 to TRBJ2-3, with 8 positions matching TRBD1. V lost 9 bases and J lost 5; bases outside the gene matches: 6. There are 13 residues in the CDR3. Germline V CDR1 and CDR2: KGHDR, SFDVKD. The DNA of the CDR3 is TGTGCCACCGGCGGACAGGGCCTAGATACGCAGTATTTT. Protein: CATGGQGLDTQYF.

Note on this clone: The sample carries other DNA sequences with the same CDR3. The chain has TRBV19 and TRBJ2-5; TRBD1 agrees at 12 bases. The CDR3 contains 14 residues. Germline V gene lookup returns CDR1 LNHDA and CDR2 SQIVND (reference sequence). J was trimmed by 4 bases and V by 8 bases; bases with no gene match: 5. CDR3 residues: CASRDRGRGETQYF. In DNA form, the CDR3 reads TGTGCCAGTCGGGACAGGGGGCGCGGAGAGACCCAGTACTTC.